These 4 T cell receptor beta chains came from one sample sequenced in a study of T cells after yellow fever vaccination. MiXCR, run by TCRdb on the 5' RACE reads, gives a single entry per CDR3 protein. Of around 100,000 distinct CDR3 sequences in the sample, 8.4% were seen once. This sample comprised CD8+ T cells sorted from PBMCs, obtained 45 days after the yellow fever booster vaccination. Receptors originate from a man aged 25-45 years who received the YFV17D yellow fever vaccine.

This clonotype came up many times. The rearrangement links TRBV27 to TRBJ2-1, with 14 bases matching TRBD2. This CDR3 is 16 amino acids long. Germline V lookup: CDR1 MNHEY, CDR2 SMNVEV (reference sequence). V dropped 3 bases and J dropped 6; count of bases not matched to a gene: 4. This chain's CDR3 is CASSLGTSGRVNEQFF. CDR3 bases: TGTGCCAGCAGTTTGGGGACTAGCGGGAGAGTCAATGAGCAGTTCTTC.

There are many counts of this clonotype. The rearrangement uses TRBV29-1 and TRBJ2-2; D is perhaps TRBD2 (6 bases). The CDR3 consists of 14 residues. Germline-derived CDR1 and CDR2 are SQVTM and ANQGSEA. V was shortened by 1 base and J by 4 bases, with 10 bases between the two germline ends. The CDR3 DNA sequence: TGCAGCGTTGAAGGGGGGACTGCCACCGGGGAGCTGTTTTTT. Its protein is CSVEGGTATGELFF.

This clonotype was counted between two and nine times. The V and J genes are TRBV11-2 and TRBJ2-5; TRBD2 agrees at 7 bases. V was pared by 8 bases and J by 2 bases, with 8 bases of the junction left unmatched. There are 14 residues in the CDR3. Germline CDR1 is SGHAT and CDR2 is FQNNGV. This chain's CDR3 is CASAREYSQETQYF. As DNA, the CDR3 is TGTGCCAGCGCGCGGGAGTATAGTCAAGAGACCCAGTACTTC.

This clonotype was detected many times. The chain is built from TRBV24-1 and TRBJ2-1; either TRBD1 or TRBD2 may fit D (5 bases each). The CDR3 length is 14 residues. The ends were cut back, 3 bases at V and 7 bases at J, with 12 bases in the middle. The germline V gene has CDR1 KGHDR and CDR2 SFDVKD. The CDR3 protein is CATSDAGTLNEQFF. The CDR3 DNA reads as TGTGCCACCAGTGATGCCGGGACCCTAAATGAGCAGTTCTTC.